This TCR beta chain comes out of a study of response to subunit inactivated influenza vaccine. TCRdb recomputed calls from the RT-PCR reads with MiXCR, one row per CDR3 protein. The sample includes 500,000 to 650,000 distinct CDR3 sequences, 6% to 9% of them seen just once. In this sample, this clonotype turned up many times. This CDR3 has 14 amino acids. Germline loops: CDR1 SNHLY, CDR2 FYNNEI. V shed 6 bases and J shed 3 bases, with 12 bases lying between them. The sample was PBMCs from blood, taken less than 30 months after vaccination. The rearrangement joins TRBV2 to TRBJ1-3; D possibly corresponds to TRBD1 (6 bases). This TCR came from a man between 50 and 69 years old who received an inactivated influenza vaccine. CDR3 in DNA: TGTGCCAGCAGGTCGGACAGTCATGGAAACACCATATATTTT. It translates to CASRSDSHGNTIYF.